The clone carrying this T cell receptor beta chain was counted ten times or more. Libraries were prepared by immunoSEQ multiplex PCR; TCRdb keeps only in-frame clonotypes and omits some of them. Among around 300,000 clones listed, around 87% were seen once. This CDR3 spans 13 amino acids. Germline CDR1 reads SGDLS; CDR2 reads YYNGEE. V shed 4 bases and J shed 6 bases, with 13 bases lying between them. This record belongs to a study of shared clonotypes between healthy human individuals. The sequenced sample consisted of memory CD8+ T cells sorted from blood. Regarding subset: CD45RO+ cells pooled with CCR7-negative TemRA cells. The rearrangement uses TRBV9 and TRBJ1-1, with D unclear. The sequence was collected from a man in his late teens or twenties in good health. The CDR3 reads CASSSQFGAEAFF. CDR3 sequence (DNA): TGTGCCAGCAGCTCTCAGTTCGGAGCTGAAGCTTTCTTT.